Sequencing of this TCR beta chain was carried out in a study of T cells expressing NK-cell markers. Study-wide background: Among the eight sequenced donors, seven tested HCMV-seropositive and one tested seronegative.

5'RACE template switching with UMIs produced the TCR beta cDNA. From its re-call of the 5' RACE reads, TCRdb lists each CDR3 protein once, without DNA. Listed are about 380,000 distinct CDR3 sequences; around 4.9% falls within the top ten. Looked up from germline, CDR1 is SNHLY and CDR2 is FYNNEI. The CDR3 length is 15 residues. With regard to this clonotype: The antigen remains unidentified.

Study-wide results and caveats: The study left the HCMV specificity of expanded NKG2C+ T cell clones unresolved.

The receptor's source is a man aged 18 to 69 in good health. Specimen: blood T cells: a sorted CD56 or NKG2C T cell subset, CD4+ or CD8+ T cells, or bulk PBMC T cells (not recorded which). The J gene is TRBJ1-2, the V gene TRBV2; TCRdb's D gene call, TRBD1, goes unchecked for lack of DNA. This chain's CDR3 is CASSERQLSNYGYTF.